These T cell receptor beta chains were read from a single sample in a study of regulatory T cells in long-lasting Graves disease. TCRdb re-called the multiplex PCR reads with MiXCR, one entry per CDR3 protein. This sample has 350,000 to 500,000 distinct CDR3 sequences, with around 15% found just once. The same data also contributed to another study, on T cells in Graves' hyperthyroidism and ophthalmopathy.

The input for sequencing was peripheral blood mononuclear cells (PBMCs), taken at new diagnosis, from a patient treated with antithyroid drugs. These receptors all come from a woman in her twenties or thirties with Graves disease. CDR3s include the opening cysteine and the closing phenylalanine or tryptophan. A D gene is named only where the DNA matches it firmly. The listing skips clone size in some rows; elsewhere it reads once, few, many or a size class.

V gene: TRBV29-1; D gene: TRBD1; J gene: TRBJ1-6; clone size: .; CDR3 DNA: TGCAGCGCCCGGACAGGAACGAATTCACCCCTCCACTTT; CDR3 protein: CSARTGTNSPLHF
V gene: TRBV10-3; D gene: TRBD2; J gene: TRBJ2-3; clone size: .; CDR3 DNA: TGTGCCATCAGACTCGTGCGGGAGGCGGATACGCAGTATTTT; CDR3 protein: CAIRLVREADTQYF
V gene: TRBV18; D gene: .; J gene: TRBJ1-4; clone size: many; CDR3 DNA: TGTGCCAGCTCACCACTGGGATCTAATGAAAAACTGTTTTTT; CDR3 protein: CASSPLGSNEKLFF
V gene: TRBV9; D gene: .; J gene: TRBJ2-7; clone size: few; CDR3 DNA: TGTGCCAGCAGCGTATCAGGGTTGTCCTACGAGCAGTACTTC; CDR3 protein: CASSVSGLSYEQYF
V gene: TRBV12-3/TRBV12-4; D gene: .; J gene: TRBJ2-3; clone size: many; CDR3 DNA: TGTGCCAGCAGGCAACTGACTAGTCCGGAAGATACGCAGTATTTT; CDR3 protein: CASRQLTSPEDTQYF
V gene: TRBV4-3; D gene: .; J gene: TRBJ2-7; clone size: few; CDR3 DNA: TGCGCCAGCAGCCAAGCGCGACAGGCGACCTACGAGCAGTACTTC; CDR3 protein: CASSQARQATYEQYF
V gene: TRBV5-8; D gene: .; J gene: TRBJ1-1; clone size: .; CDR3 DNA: TGTGCCAGCAGCTTGCTACGGGCGGGGAACACTGAAGCTTTCTTT; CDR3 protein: CASSLLRAGNTEAFF
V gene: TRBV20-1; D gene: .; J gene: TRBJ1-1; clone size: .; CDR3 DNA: TGCAGTGCCCTGGGGGTCTCCTTCCCGAACACTGAAGCTTTCTTT; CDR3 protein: CSALGVSFPNTEAFF
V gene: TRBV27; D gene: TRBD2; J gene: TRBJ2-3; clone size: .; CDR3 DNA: TGTGCCAGCACCGTTAGCGGGATAGGGCGAGATGCGCAGTATTTT; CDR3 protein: CASTVSGIGRDAQYF
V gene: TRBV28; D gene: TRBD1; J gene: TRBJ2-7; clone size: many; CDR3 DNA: TGTGCCAGCAGTGCGGGGACAGGCGCCTACGAGCAGTACTTC; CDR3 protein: CASSAGTGAYEQYF
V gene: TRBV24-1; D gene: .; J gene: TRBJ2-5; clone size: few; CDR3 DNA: TGTGCCACCAGTGATTTCAGGCGGGGAAACCAAGAGACCCAGTACTTC; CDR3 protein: CATSDFRRGNQETQYF
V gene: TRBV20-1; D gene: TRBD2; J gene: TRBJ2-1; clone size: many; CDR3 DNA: TGCAGTGCTCTTGGACTAGCGGGATGGGGGGAGGGCAATGAGCAGTTCTTC; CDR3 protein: CSALGLAGWGEGNEQFF
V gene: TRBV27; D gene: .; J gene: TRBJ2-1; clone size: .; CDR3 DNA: TGTGCCAGCAGCAATCCCCGCGCGGGGTCGCCCTACAATGAGCAGTTCTTC; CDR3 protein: CASSNPRAGSPYNEQFF